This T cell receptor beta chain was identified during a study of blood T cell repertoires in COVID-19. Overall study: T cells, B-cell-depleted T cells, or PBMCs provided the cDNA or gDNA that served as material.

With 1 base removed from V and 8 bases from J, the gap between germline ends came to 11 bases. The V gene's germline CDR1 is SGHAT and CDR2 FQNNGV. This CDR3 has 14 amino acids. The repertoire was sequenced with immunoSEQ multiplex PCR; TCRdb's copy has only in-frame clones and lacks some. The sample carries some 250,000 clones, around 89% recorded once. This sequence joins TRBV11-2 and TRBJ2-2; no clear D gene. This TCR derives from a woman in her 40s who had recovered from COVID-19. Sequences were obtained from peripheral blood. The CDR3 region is CASSLGAQMGELFF. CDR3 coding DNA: TGTGCCAGCAGCTTAGGGGCACAAATGGGGGAGCTGTTTTTT.